This is a list of T cell receptor beta chains from one sample in a study of human T cells and chemical hapten exposure. One entry per CDR3 protein, called by TCRdb with MiXCR from the RACE reads. The repertoire includes about 93,000 distinct CDR3 sequences, 8.5% of them detected once, and 2.6% sits in the top ten. Here the sequenced sample was whole blood, taken in connection with sensitization to the hapten diphenylcyclopropenone (DPC). These receptors came from a man in his forties with alopecia areata. Some clones in this sample may be carry-over from other donors' samples. Each CDR3 is given with its conserved first and last residue. D genes are given only for firm matches. Rows may omit the clone size; those that give it use once, few, many or a size class.

D gene	V gene	J gene	clone size	CDR3 protein	CDR3 DNA
-	TRBV7-2	TRBJ2-3	-	CASSSVQTVRSTDTQYF	TGTGCCAGCAGCTCAGTACAGACTGTACGAAGCACAGATACGCAGTATTTT
-	TRBV29-1	TRBJ2-3	many	CSVPIAGTDTQYF	TGCAGCGTTCCCATAGCGGGCACAGATACGCAGTATTTT
TRBD1	TRBV7-2	TRBJ1-6	-	CASSSGTVTSPLHF	TGTGCCAGCAGCTCCGGGACAGTTACTTCACCCCTCCACTTT
-	TRBV10-1	TRBJ2-7	-	CATRGPTHEQYF	TGCGCCACCCGAGGGCCCACCCACGAGCAGTACTTC
-	TRBV3-1	TRBJ1-1	many	CASSQLREGKAFF	TGTGCCAGCAGCCAACTCAGGGAGGGAAAAGCTTTCTTT
-	TRBV3-1	TRBJ2-1	few	CASSRSQLSSYNEQFF	TGTGCCAGCAGCCGGAGTCAGCTTAGCTCCTACAATGAGCAGTTCTTC
-	TRBV7-2	TRBJ2-5	-	CASSSLGGIETQYF	TGTGCCAGCAGCTCCCTAGGAGGGATAGAGACCCAGTACTTC
TRBD1	TRBV6-1	TRBJ1-1	many	CASSLTGVDGEAFF	TGTGCCAGCAGTTTGACAGGGGTCGACGGTGAAGCTTTCTTT
TRBD2	TRBV9	TRBJ2-3	many	CASSPRTSGSADTQYF	TGTGCCAGCAGCCCCCGGACTAGCGGGAGTGCAGATACGCAGTATTTT
-	TRBV29-1	TRBJ2-2	many	CSVDRDTGELFF	TGCAGCGTTGACAGGGACACCGGGGAGCTGTTTTTT
-	TRBV6-6	TRBJ2-7	few	CASSYFPRDSYEQYF	TGTGCCAGCAGTTACTTCCCGCGGGACTCCTACGAGCAGTACTTC
TRBD2	TRBV6-2/TRBV6-3	TRBJ2-3	many	CASNPNSGRADTQYF	TGTGCCAGCAACCCAAACAGCGGGAGGGCAGATACGCAGTATTTT
-	TRBV30	TRBJ1-1	many	CAWSAMRDTEAFF	TGTGCCTGGAGTGCCATGAGGGACACTGAAGCTTTCTTT
-	TRBV19	TRBJ2-1	few	CASSTGEWYNEQFF	TGTGCCAGTAGTACGGGGGAGTGGTACAATGAGCAGTTCTTC
-	TRBV24-1	TRBJ2-5	few	CATGGAGEVETQYF	TGTGCCACCGGAGGGGCGGGTGAAGTAGAGACCCAGTACTTC
TRBD2	TRBV20-1	TRBJ2-7	many	CSAQRSGSGYEQYF	TGCAGTGCCCAGCGGAGCGGGAGTGGGTACGAGCAGTACTTC
-	TRBV24-1	TRBJ2-1	few	CATSAGSHEQFF	TGTGCCACCAGTGCTGGCAGCCATGAGCAGTTCTTC
-	TRBV6-6	TRBJ2-4	once	CASSPREPKNIQYF	TGTGCCAGCAGTCCCCGGGAACCCAAAAACATTCAGTACTTC
-	TRBV6-5	TRBJ1-6	many	CASSIYNSPLHF	TGTGCCAGCAGTATCTACAATTCACCCCTCCACTTT
-	TRBV10-3	TRBJ1-5	many	CAISDRGSLNSSNQPQHF	TGTGCCATCAGTGATAGGGGGAGCTTGAATAGTAGCAATCAGCCCCAGCATTTT
-	TRBV5-1	TRBJ1-1	few	CASSLEISSDTEAFF	TGCGCCAGCAGCTTGGAAATTTCTTCGGACACTGAAGCTTTCTTT
TRBD2	TRBV12-3/TRBV12-4	TRBJ2-3	-	CSSTEGRAGHTQYF	TGTTCCAGCACCGAAGGGAGGGCTGGTCATACGCAGTATTTT
-	TRBV5-1	TRBJ2-1	many	CASSNPVGNEQFF	TGCGCCAGCAGCAACCCGGTTGGCAATGAGCAGTTCTTC
-	TRBV7-9	TRBJ2-1	many	CAGALGPSYNEQFF	TGTGCCGGCGCCCTTGGCCCCTCCTACAATGAGCAGTTCTTC
-	TRBV9	TRBJ1-4	many	CASSVATGPKEKLFF	TGTGCCAGCAGCGTAGCTACAGGCCCCAAGGAAAAACTGTTTTTT
TRBD1	TRBV25-1	TRBJ2-3	many	CASSERDRGRTDTQYF	TGTGCCAGCAGTGAACGGGACAGGGGGCGAACAGATACGCAGTATTTT